The table lists the clone carrying this T cell receptor beta chain with a few counts. Its antigen is as yet unknown. A library of TCRbeta sequences, prepared with unique molecular identifiers, was generated. MiXCR, run by TCRdb on the PCR reads, gives a single entry per CDR3 protein. The repertoire has 100,000 to 130,000 distinct CDR3 sequences, roughly 6.1% of them found once; the top ten carry roughly 25%. Trimming cost V 4 bases and J 4 bases; bases outside gene matches: 5. This CDR3 is built from 14 residues. CDR1 is SGHVS, CDR2 FNYEAQ, per germline. The data are from a study of T-cell reconstitution after alpha-beta-depleted transplantation in children. Study findings and constraints: Expanded graft clones numbering several hundred reportedly gave rise to alpha-beta T cells about two months after transplant. Newly produced T cells mostly accounted for T-cell counts and diversity one year post-transplant.

This rearrangement joins TRBV7-6 to TRBJ1-1; 8 bases map to TRBD1. The receptor's source is a male patient aged 2 to 10 who had a stem cell transplant for acute lymphoblastic leukemia, so the T cells may come from the graft donor. The source material was PBMCs, mostly from graft donor cells, sampled 360 days after TCRalphabeta/CD19-depleted stem cell transplant. The CDR3 loop is CASSSSGTGTEAFF. Here the CDR3 DNA reads TGTGCCAGCAGCTCTTCCGGGACAGGCACTGAAGCTTTCTTT. Together with reference TRBV7-6 and TRBJ1-1, the CDR3 gives the full variable domain: GAGVSQSPRYKVTKRGQDVALRCDPISGHVSLYWYRQALGQGPEFLTYFNYEAQQDKSGLPNDRFSAERPEGSISTLTIQRTEQRDSAMYRCASSSSGTGTEAFFGQGTRLTVV.